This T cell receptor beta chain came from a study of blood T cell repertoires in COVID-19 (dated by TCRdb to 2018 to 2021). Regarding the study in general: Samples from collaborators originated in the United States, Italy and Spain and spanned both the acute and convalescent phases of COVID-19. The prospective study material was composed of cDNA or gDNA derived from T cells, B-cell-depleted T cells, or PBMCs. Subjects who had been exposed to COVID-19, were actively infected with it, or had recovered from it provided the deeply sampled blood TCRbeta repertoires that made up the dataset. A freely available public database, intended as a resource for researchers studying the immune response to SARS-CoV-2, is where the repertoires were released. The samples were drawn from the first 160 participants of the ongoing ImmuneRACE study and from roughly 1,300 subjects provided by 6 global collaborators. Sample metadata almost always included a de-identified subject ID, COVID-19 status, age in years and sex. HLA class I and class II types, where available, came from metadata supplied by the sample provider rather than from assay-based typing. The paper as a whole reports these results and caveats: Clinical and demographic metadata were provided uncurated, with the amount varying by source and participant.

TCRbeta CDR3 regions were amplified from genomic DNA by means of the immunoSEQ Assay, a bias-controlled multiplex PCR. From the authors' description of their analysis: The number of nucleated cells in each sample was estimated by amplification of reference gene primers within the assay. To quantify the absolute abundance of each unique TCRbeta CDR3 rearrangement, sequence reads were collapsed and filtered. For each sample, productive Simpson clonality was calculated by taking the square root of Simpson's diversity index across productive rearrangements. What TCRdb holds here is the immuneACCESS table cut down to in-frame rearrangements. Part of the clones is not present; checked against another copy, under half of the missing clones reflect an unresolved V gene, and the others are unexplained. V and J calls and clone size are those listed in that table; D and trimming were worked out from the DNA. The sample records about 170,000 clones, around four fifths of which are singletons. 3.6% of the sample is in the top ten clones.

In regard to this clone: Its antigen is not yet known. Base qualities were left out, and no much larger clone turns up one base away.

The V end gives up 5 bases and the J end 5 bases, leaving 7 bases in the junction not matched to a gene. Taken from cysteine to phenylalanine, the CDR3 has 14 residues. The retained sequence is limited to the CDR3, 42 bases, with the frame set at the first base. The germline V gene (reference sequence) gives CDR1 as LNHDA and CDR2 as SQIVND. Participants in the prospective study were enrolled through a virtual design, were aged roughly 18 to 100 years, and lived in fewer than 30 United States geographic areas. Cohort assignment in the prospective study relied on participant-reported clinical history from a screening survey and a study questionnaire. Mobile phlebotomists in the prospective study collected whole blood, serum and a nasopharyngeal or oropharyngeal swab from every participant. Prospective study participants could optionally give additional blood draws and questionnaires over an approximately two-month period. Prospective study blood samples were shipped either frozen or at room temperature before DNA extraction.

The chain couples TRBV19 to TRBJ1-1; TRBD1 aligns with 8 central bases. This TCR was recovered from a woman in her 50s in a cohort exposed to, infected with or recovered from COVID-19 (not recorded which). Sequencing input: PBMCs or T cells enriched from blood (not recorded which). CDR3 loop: CASSFRQGRTEAFF. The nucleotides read TGTGCCAGTAGTTTCAGACAGGGGAGGACTGAAGCTTTCTTT.